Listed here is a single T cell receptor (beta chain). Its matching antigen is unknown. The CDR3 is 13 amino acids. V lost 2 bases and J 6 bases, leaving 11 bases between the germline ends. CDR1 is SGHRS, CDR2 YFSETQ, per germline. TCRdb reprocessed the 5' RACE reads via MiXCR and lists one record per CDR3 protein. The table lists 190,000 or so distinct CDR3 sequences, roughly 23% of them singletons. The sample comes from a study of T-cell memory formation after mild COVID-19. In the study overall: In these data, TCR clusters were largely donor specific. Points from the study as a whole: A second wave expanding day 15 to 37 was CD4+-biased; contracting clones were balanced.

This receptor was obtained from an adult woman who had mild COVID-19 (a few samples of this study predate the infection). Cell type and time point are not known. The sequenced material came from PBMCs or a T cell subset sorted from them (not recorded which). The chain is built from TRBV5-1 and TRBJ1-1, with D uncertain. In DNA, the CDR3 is TGCGCCAGCAGCTTTCACGAACTCGCTGAAGCTTTCTTT. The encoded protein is CASSFHELAEAFF.